This T cell receptor (beta chain) was found in a study of radiotherapy plus CTLA-4 blockade in lung cancer. Study-wide background: Overall, roughly 17% of patients showed an objective response, while 31% attained disease control. Study outcomes and limitations: In blood, tumor-derived TCR clones expanded after radiotherapy plus ipilimumab. Among reported predictors of response, early blood T cell clone dynamics with interferon-beta performed best.

Germline-derived CDR1 and CDR2 are SQVTM and ANQGSEA. This CDR3 has 16 amino acids. After removal of 1 base from V and 5 bases from J, the junction contained 7 bases not matched to a gene. As to this clone: As yet, its antigen is unknown.

TCRdb's copy holds only in-frame clones and misses some; the assay was immunoSEQ multiplex PCR. The sample includes over 95,000 clones, about 70% of them seen just once. Alongside CTLA-4 blockade with ipilimumab, patients with chemo-refractory metastatic non-small-cell lung cancer received focal radiation. V usage is TRBV29-1 and J usage is TRBJ2-1; TRBD2 agrees at 11 bases. The sequencing used peripheral blood, collected from a patient treated with radiotherapy plus ipilimumab. The clonotype comes from a human donor with non-small cell lung cancer who had a partial response to radiotherapy plus ipilimumab. Some clones in this sample may be carry-over from other donors' samples. The CDR3 DNA reads TGCAGCGTTGAAGGCTTAGCGGGAGGGCCAGACAATGAGCAGTTCTTC. This encodes CSVEGLAGGPDNEQFF.